These 14 T cell receptor beta chains were sequenced from one sample in a study of T cells after yellow fever vaccination (dated by TCRdb to the late 2010s). The treatment or condition label, as the study defines it: live attenuated yellow fever vaccine strain. The library was made by 5' RACE. TCRdb lists the instrument as Illumina HiSeq 2500. The raw public reads went through TCRdb reprocessing: fastp at Q25, MiXCR clone calling, in-frame beta chains kept. Each entry is one CDR3 protein sequence, shown with its most common DNA and genes. For this sample the table gives about 580,000 distinct CDR3 sequences, of which roughly a sixth were detected only once. The ten largest clones add up to 17% of the sample. Source: PBMCs, taken 4 to 5 days after the first yellow fever vaccination. These receptors originate from a man between 18 and 35 years old who received the YFV17D yellow fever vaccine.

J is TRBJ2-7 and V is TRBV5-6; D may be TRBD2 (5 bases). Germline loops: CDR1 SGHDT, CDR2 YYEEEE. The CDR3 contains 16 residues. V was clipped by 4 bases and J by 0 bases, with 17 bases between them. The CDR3 sequence: CASSQLGDFSSYEQYF. CDR3 DNA sequence: TGTGCCAGCAGCCAATTGGGAGATTTCAGCTCCTACGAGCAGTACTTC.

This clonotype was detected ten times or more. The chain recombines TRBV14 with TRBJ2-3; TRBD1 matches 9 bases. CDR3 length: 17 amino acids. V shed 3 bases, J shed 0 bases, and the junction held 7 bases outside the gene matches. The germline V gene has CDR1 SGHDN and CDR2 FVKESK. The CDR3 protein is CASSQLPGQGSTDTQYF. The CDR3 DNA reads TGTGCCAGCAGCCAGCTCCCGGGACAGGGTAGCACAGATACGCAGTATTTT.

This clonotype was observed a few times. The chain carries TRBV4-3 and TRBJ1-2; D uncertain. CDR1 is LGHNA, CDR2 YSLEER, per germline. The CDR3 spans 14 residues. The germline V and J ends were trimmed by 3 bases and 8 bases, with 16 bases remaining between them. CDR3 amino acids: CASSQDLTSHGYTF. The CDR3 DNA follows: TGCGCCAGCAGCCAGGACTTGACATCCCACGGCTACACCTTC.

This clonotype occurred a few times. The CDR3 protein is CASTLTPGSGYTF. CDR3 sequence (DNA): TGTGCCAGCACCCTTACCCCAGGCAGTGGCTACACCTTC. The rearrangement joins TRBV6-1 to TRBJ1-2, with unresolved D. With 7 bases removed from V and 7 bases from J, the gap between germline ends came to 16 bases. This CDR3 has 13 residues. CDR1 is MNHNS and CDR2 is SASEGT in the germline V gene.

This chain uses TRBV7-6 with TRBJ2-5; D is tentatively TRBD1 or TRBD2 (5 bases each). This CDR3 is built from 14 residues. The germline V gene has CDR1 SGHVS and CDR2 FNYEAQ. The V and J ends lost 1 base and 5 bases respectively, with 11 bases between them. The CDR3 loop is CASSLVVRDETQYF. Here the CDR3 DNA reads TGTGCCAGCAGCTTAGTGGTCCGGGACGAGACCCAGTACTTC.

The chain has TRBV7-2 and TRBJ2-7; no clear D. Trimming removed 0 bases from V and 1 base from J, with 7 bases in between. This CDR3 spans 14 amino acids. CDR1 SGHTA and CDR2 FQGNSA come from the germline V gene. The CDR3 protein is CASSLAVGSYEQYF. CDR3 coding DNA: TGTGCCAGCAGCTTAGCGGTGGGTTCCTACGAGCAGTACTTC.

This clonotype appeared a few times. The chain recombines TRBV24-1 with TRBJ2-1; either TRBD1 or TRBD2 may supply D (5 bases each). Trimming left V 7 bases short and J 9 bases short, with 12 bases between. Looked up from germline, CDR1 is KGHDR and CDR2 is SFDVKD. This CDR3 has 12 amino acids. CDR3 residues: CATSRGRGEQFF. In DNA form, the CDR3 reads TGTGCCACCAGCCGGGGCCGCGGTGAGCAGTTCTTC.

The chain links TRBV20-1 to TRBJ1-3; D is uncertain. CDR3 length: 15 amino acids. Trimming stripped 0 bases from V and 1 base from J, with 10 bases between. Germline assignment: CDR1 DFQATT and CDR2 SNEGSKA (reference sequence). CDR3 sequence: CSARDPGFSGNTIYF. The CDR3 DNA reads TGCAGTGCTAGAGATCCGGGGTTTTCTGGAAACACCATATATTTT.

In this sample, this clonotype turned up a few times. The chain links TRBV4-2 to TRBJ2-7, with 9 nucleotides matching TRBD2. V lost 3 bases to trimming and J lost 6 bases; unmatched junction nucleotides: 12. This CDR3 has 16 residues. The V gene's germline CDR1 is LGHNA and CDR2 YNFKEQ. The CDR3 coding sequence is TGTGCCAGCAGCCACTCCTCCGGGACTAGCCTCAGCGAGCAGTACTTC. Protein: CASSHSSGTSLSEQYF.

In this sample, this clonotype turned up a few times. This chain links TRBV10-3 with TRBJ2-7, with D perhaps matching TRBD2 (6 bases). The germline V gene has CDR1 ENHRY and CDR2 SYGVKD. The V and J ends lost 6 bases and 2 bases respectively, with 11 bases between them. The CDR3 has 13 amino acids. The CDR3, as DNA: TGTGCCATCAGCGGGACTTTCACCTACGAGCAGTACTTC. It is translated as CAISGTFTYEQYF.

Only a few counts were recorded for this clonotype. V gene TRBV6-1 combines with J gene TRBJ1-3; D remains ambiguous. V was trimmed by 7 bases and J by 0 bases, leaving 10 bases between them. Germline lookup yields CDR1 MNHNS and CDR2 SASEGT. The CDR3 contains 14 residues. Here the CDR3 reads CASNPRDSGNTIYF. The CDR3 region has the DNA TGTGCCAGCAACCCGCGAGACTCTGGAAACACCATATATTTT.

This clonotype was detected a few times. The V gene is TRBV30, the J gene TRBJ2-6, with 8 bases matching TRBD1. Germline V gene data show CDR1 as GTSNPN and CDR2 as SVGIG (reference sequence). V shed 3 bases, J shed 4 bases, and the junction held 5 bases outside the gene matches. This CDR3 has 15 amino acids. The CDR3 DNA reads TGTGCCTGGAGGGACAGGGCTCTGGGGGCCAACGTCCTGACTTTC. It translates to CAWRDRALGANVLTF.

This chain joins TRBV2 and TRBJ2-2; D is perhaps TRBD1 or TRBD2 (5 bases each). CDR3 length: 15 amino acids. The ends were cut back, 3 bases at V and 4 bases at J, with 12 bases in the middle. Germline V gene sequence: CDR1 SNHLY, CDR2 FYNNEI. The CDR3 region is CASSEWDLTTGELFF. The CDR3 region has the DNA TGTGCCAGCAGTGAGTGGGACCTAACCACCGGGGAGCTGTTTTTT.

In DNA form, the CDR3 reads TGTGCCAGCAGCTTAGGGCTTAAGGCAGATACGCAGTATTTT. Translating gives CASSLGLKADTQYF. The V gene is TRBV7-7, the J gene TRBJ2-3; no clear D. V lost 1 base to trimming and J lost 4 bases, with 9 bases between them. CDR3 size: 14 residues. Germline V gene sequence: CDR1 SSHAT, CDR2 FNYEAQ (reference sequence).